This T cell receptor (beta chain) was profiled in a study of blood T cells in healthy people across ages. The study, taken as a whole, reports: Roughly linear age-related decline in beta diversity appeared, significant by age around 42.

As for this clonotype: Its antigen remains unidentified.

Germline V gene lookup returns CDR1 SEHNR and CDR2 FQNEAQ (reference sequence). The CDR3 runs 16 residues. The V gene lost 4 bases and the J gene lost 3 bases, with 18 bases spanning the gap. It was with a sample-barcoded 5' primer and a J-beta primer mix that a second PCR of roughly 7 to 12 cycles was run. MiXCR, applied by TCRdb to the 5' RACE reads, yields one record per CDR3 protein. The sample lists about 1.4 million distinct CDR3 sequences, approximately 59% occurring once. V is TRBV7-9 and J is TRBJ1-2; D is perhaps TRBD1 (5 bases). The sequence came from a man between 18 and 29 years old in good health. The sequenced material came from blood. The CDR3 coding sequence is TGTGCCAGCAGCTCGGGGGTTTCGTTAGTAGACTATGGCTACACCTTC. Residues: CASSSGVSLVDYGYTF.